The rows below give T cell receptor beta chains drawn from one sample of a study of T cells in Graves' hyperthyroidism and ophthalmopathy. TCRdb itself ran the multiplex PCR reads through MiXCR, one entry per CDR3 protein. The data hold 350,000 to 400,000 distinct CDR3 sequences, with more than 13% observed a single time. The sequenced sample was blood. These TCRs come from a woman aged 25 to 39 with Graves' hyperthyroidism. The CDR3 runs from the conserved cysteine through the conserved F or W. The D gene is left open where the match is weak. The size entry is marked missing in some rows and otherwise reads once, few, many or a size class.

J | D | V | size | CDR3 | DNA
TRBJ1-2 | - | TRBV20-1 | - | CSTQHVSYGYTF | TGCAGTACGCAACACGTTTCCTATGGCTACACCTTC
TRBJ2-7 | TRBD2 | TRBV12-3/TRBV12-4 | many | CASSLNLAGGEQYF | TGTGCCAGCAGTTTAAACCTAGCGGGAGGCGAGCAGTACTTC
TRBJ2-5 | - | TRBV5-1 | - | CASSFSSVLGETQYF | TGCGCCAGCAGCTTTTCTAGCGTGCTAGGAGAGACCCAGTACTTC
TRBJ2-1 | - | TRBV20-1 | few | CSADIPDYNEQFF | TGCAGTGCCGACATTCCGGATTACAATGAGCAGTTCTTC
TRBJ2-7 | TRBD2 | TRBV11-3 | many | CASSLKGLAGSYEQYF | TGTGCCAGCAGCTTAAAGGGACTAGCGGGATCCTACGAGCAGTACTTC
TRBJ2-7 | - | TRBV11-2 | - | CASSFLGGGSYEQYF | TGTGCCAGCAGCTTCTTAGGGGGAGGATCCTACGAGCAGTACTTC
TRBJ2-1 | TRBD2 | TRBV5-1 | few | CASSLSLAGVYEQFF | TGCGCCAGCAGCTTATCGCTAGCGGGAGTTTATGAGCAGTTCTTC
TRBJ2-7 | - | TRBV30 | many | CAWSVSTVSTAQYF | TGTGCCTGGAGTGTTTCAACCGTTTCCACAGCGCAGTACTTC
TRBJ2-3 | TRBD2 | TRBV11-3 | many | CASSSGLAGVTDTQYF | TGTGCCAGCAGCTCGGGACTAGCGGGAGTAACAGATACGCAGTATTTT
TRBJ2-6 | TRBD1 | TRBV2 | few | CASSDQGAGANVLTF | TGTGCCAGCAGTGATCAGGGGGCCGGGGCCAACGTCCTGACTTTC
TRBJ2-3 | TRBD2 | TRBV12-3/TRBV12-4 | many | CASRGTSGSSDTQYF | TGTGCCAGCAGAGGGACTAGCGGGAGTTCAGATACGCAGTATTTT
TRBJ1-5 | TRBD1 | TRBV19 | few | CASSPRTGINNQPQHF | TGTGCCAGTAGTCCCAGGACAGGCATAAACAATCAGCCCCAGCATTTT
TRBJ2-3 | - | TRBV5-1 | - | CASRFRWNTDTQYF | TGCGCCAGCAGGTTTCGATGGAACACAGATACGCAGTATTTT
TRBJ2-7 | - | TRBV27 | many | CASSFREPTYEQYF | TGTGCCAGCAGTTTTAGGGAACCAACCTACGAGCAGTACTTC
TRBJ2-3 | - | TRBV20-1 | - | CSARHSDTDTQYF | TGCAGTGCTAGGCACAGTGATACAGATACGCAGTATTTT
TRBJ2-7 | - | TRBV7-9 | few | CASSAGSWGEQYF | TGTGCCAGCAGCGCCGGTTCCTGGGGCGAGCAGTACTTC
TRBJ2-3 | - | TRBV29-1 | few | CSVELSTDTQYF | TGCAGCGTTGAATTAAGCACAGATACGCAGTATTTT
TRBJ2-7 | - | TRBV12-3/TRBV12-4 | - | CASSFSLEQYF | TGTGCCAGCAGTTTTAGTTTAGAGCAGTACTTC
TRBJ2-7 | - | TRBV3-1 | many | CASSQVFYEQYF | TGTGCCAGCAGCCAAGTTTTCTACGAGCAGTACTTC
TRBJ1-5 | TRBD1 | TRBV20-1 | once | CSARVTGEFSQPQHF | TGCAGTGCTAGAGTAACAGGGGAGTTCAGTCAGCCCCAGCATTTT
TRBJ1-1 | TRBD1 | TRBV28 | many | CASSFGARTGGVGTEAFF | TGTGCCAGCAGTTTTGGGGCTAGGACAGGGGGCGTTGGCACTGAAGCTTTCTTT
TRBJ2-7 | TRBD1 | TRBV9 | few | CASSVAQGVLDEQYF | TGTGCCAGCAGCGTAGCACAGGGGGTTTTGGACGAGCAGTACTTC
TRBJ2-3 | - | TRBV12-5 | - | CASGPTRDTQYF | TGTGCTAGTGGCCCCACGAGGGATACGCAGTATTTT
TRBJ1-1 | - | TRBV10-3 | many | CAIRGTATEAFF | TGTGCCATCAGAGGGACGGCCACTGAAGCTTTCTTT
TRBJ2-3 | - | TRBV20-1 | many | CSGFGRMTDTQYF | TGCAGTGGGTTCGGGAGAATGACAGATACGCAGTATTTT